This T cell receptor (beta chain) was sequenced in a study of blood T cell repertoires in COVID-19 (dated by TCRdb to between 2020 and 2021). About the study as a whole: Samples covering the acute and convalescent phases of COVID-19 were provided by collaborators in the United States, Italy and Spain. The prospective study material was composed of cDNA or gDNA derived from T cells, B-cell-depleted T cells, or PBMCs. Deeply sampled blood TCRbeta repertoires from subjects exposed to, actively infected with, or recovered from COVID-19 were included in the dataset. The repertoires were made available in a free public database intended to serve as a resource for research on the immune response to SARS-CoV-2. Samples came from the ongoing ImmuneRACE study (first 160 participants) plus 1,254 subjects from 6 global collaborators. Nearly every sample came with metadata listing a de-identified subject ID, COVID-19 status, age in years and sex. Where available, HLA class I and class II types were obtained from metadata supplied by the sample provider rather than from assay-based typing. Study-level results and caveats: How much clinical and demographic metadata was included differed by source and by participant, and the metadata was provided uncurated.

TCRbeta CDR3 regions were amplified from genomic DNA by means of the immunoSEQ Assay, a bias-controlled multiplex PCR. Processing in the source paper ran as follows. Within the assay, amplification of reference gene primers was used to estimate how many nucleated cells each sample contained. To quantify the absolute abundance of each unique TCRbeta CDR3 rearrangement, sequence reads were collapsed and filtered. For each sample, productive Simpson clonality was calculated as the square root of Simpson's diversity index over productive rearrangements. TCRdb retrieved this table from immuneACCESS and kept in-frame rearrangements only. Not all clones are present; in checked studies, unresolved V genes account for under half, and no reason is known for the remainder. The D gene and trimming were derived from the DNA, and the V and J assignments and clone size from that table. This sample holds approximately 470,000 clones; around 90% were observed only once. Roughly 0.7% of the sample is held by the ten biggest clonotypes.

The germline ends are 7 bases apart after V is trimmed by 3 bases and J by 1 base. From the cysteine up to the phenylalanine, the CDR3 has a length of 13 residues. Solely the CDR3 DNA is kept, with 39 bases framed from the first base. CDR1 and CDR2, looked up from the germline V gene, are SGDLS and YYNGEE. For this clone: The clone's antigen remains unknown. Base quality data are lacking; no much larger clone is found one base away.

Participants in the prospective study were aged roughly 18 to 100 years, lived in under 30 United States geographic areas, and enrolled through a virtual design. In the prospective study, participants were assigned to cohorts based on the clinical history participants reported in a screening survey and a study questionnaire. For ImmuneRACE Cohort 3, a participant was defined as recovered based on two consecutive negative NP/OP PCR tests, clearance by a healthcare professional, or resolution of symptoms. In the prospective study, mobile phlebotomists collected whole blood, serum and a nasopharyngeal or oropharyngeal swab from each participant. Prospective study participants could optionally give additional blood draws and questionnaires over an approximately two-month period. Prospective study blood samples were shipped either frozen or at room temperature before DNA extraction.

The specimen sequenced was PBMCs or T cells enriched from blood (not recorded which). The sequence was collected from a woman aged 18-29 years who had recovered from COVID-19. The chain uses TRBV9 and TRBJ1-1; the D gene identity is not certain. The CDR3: CASSAPGNTEAFF. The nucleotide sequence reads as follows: TGTGCCAGCAGCGCCCCAGGGAACACTGAAGCTTTCTTT. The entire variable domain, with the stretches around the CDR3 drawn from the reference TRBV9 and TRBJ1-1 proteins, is DSGVTQTPKHLITATGQRVTLRCSPRSGDLSVYWYQQSLDQGLQFLIQYYNGEERAKGNILERFSAQQFPDLHSELNLSSLELGDSALYFCASSAPGNTEAFFGQGTRLTVV.